The 7 T cell receptor beta chains below come from one sample, sequenced in a study of human T cells and chemical hapten exposure. The time point was: pre-sensitization, week 0. The treatment: therapeutic diphenylcyclopropenone sensitization with weekly scalp DPC. TCRdb called the RACE reads again in MiXCR, with one record for every CDR3 protein. The data show roughly 380,000 distinct CDR3 sequences, with about 5.1% seen just once and just over 2.5% held by the top ten. This specimen was whole blood, taken in connection with sensitization to the hapten diphenylcyclopropenone (DPC). These receptors were collected from a woman between 45 and 65 years old with alopecia areata. Some clones in this sample may be carry-over from other donors' samples.

A few counts support this clonotype. This chain joins TRBV4-1 and TRBJ1-1; 7 positions match TRBD1. CDR3 length: 15 residues. V lost 4 bases, J lost 1 base, and 6 bases stayed unmatched. Looked up from germline, CDR1 is MGHRA and CDR2 is YSYEKL. CDR3 nucleotides: TGCGCCAGCAGCCGAGACGGGACAGCGAACACTGAAGCTTTCTTT. Protein: CASSRDGTANTEAFF.

V and J are TRBV7-2 and TRBJ2-1; weak D call: TRBD2 (6 bases). CDR1 and CDR2 (germline): SGHTA, FQGNSA. Trimming pared 7 bases from V and 0 bases from J, leaving 22 bases between. The CDR3 loop spans 18 amino acids. In DNA form, the CDR3 reads TGTGCCAGCAACACAAAACGGGGGAACTTATGCTCCTACAATGAGCAGTTCTTC. It translates to CASNTKRGNLCSYNEQFF. Full variable domain (missing parts from reference TRBV7-2 and TRBJ2-1): GAGVSQSPSNKVTEKGKDVELRCDPISGHTALYWYRQSLGQGLEFLIYFQGNSAPDKSGLPSDRFSAERTGGSVSTLTIQRTQQEDSAVYLCASNTKRGNLCSYNEQFFGPGTRLTVL.

This clonotype was detected many times. The chain carries TRBV10-2 and TRBJ1-1; D is uncertain. CDR3 length equals 15 residues. Between the trimmed V and J ends, which lost 8 bases and 5 bases, there was a span of 21 bases. Germline values: CDR1 WSHSY, CDR2 SAAADI. The CDR3 DNA follows: TGCGCCAGCTTAGGTGCAGGTTCCCGGGGTACTGAAGCTTTCTTT. This codes for CASLGAGSRGTEAFF.

In its sample, this clonotype was seen many times. This chain links TRBV28 with TRBJ1-5; D may be TRBD1 (5 bases). V shed 6 bases and J shed 2 bases, with 17 bases lying between them. In germline, CDR1 is MDHEN, CDR2 SYDVKM. The CDR3 length is 16 residues. CDR3 residues: CASSPTGRVGNQPQHF. CDR3 in DNA: TGTGCCAGCAGCCCCACAGGCCGGGTAGGCAATCAGCCCCAGCATTTT.

This clonotype was counted at least ten times. The chain uses TRBV4-3 and TRBJ1-4; the D gene is possibly TRBD1 (6 bases). Looked up from germline, CDR1 is LGHNA and CDR2 is YSLEER. The CDR3 is made up of 15 amino acids. V gave up 0 bases and J gave up 8 bases, with 13 bases separating them. CDR3 DNA: TGCGCCAGCAGCCAAGATCGGGCAGGGGAGGAAAAACTGTTTTTT. It codes for CASSQDRAGEEKLFF.

Ten or more counts support this clonotype. This sequence joins TRBV6-5 and TRBJ2-7; 7 bases map to TRBD1. The V and J ends lost 4 bases and 2 bases, in that order; junction bases with no gene match: 8. The germline gives CDR1 MNHEY, CDR2 SVGAGI. CDR3 length: 15 amino acids. In DNA, the CDR3 is TGTGCCAGCAGTTCCTACGGGACAGCTCCCTACGAGCAGTACTTC. Protein product: CASSSYGTAPYEQYF.

This clonotype was observed at least ten times. This chain uses TRBV12-5 with TRBJ1-2, with unresolved D. The ends were cut back, 7 bases at V and 1 base at J, with 10 bases in the middle. Germline CDR1 reads LGHNT; CDR2 reads FRNRAP. This CDR3 has 13 residues. The DNA of the CDR3 is TGTGCTAGTGCCTACGACGGTAACTATGGCTACACCTTC. This sequence encodes CASAYDGNYGYTF.